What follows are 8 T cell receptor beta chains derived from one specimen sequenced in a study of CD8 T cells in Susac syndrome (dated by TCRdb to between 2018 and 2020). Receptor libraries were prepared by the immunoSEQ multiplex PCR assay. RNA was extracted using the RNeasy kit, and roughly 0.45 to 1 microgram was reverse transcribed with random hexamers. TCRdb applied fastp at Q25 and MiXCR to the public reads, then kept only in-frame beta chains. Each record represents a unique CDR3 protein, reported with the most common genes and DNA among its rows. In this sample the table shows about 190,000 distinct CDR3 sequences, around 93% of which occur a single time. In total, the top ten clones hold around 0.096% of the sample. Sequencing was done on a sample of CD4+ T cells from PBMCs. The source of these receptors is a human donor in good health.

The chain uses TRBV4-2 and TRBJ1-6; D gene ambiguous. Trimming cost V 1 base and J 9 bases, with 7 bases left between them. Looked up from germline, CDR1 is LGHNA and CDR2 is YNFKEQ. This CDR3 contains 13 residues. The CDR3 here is CASSQGIGSPLHF. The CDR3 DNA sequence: TGTGCCAGCAGCCAAGGTATTGGTTCACCCCTCCACTTT.

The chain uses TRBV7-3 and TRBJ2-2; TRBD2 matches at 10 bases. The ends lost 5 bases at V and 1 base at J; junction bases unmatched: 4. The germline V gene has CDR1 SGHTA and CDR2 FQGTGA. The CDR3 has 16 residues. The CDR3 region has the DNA TGTGCCAGCAGCAATAGCGGGGGGCTGAACACCGGGGAGCTGTTTTTT. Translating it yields CASSNSGGLNTGELFF.

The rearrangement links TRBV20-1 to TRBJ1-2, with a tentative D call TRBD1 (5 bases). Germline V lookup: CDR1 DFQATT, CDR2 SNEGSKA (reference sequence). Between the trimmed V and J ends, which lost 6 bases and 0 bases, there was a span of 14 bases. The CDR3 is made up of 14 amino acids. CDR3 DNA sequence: TGCAGTGCACCCACGACGACAGCTAACTATGGCTACACCTTC. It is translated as CSAPTTTANYGYTF.

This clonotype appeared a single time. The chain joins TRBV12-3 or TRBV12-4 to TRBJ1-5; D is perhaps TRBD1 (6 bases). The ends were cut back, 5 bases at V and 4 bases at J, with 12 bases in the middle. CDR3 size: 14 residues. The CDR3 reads CASSPGQPNQPQHF. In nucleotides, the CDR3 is TGTGCCAGCAGTCCCGGACAGCCTAATCAGCCCCAGCATTTT.

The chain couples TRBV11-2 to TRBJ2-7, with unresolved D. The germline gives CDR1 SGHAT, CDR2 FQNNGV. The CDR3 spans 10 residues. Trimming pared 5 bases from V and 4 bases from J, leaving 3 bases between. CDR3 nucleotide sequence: TGTGCCAGCAGCCGGTACGAGCAGTACGTC. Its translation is CASSRYEQYV.

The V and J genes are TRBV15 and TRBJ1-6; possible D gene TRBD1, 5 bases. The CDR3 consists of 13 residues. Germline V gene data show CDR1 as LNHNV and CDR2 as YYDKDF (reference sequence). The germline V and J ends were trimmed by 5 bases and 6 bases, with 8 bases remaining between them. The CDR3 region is CATSEQVNSPLHF. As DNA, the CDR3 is TGTGCCACCAGCGAACAGGTTAATTCACCCCTCCACTTT.

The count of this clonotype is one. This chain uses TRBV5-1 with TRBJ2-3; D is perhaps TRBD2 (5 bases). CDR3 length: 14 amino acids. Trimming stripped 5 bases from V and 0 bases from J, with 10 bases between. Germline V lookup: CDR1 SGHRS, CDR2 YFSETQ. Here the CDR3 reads CASRSEGSTDTQYF. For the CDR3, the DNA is TGCGCCAGCAGGTCAGAGGGTAGCACAGATACGCAGTATTTT.

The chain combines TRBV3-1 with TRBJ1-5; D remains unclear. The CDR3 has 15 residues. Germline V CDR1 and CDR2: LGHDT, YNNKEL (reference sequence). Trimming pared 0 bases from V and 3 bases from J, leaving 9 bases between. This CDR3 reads CASSQDRGNNQPQHF. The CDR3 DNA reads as TGTGCCAGCAGCCAAGATAGAGGGAACAATCAGCCCCAGCATTTT.